The rows below give T cell receptor beta chains drawn from one sample of a study of graft-versus-host responses after intestinal transplantation. Clones were sequenced by immunoSEQ multiplex PCR, and TCRdb holds only the in-frame ones, with some missing. Counted here are approximately 90,000 clones, 88% occurring once; the ten biggest clones make up more than 0.25%. For these TCRs, the target antigens are not known. The material sequenced was unstimulated CD4+ T cells sorted from spleen or lymph node cells, taken before transplant. The receptor set was obtained from a human donor who was the organ donor for an intestinal transplant. CDR3s include the opening cysteine and the closing phenylalanine or tryptophan. The D gene is left open where the match is weak. Expanded clones are given a class, and other clones once, few, many or no size at all.

len	v_gene	abundance	j_gene	d_gene	CDR3nt	CDR3aa
13	TRBV19	.	TRBJ1-2	.	TGTGCCAGTAGTAATAAGGACAGCTATGGCTACACCTTC	CASSNKDSYGYTF
13	TRBV7-3	.	TRBJ1-2	.	TGTGCCAGCAGTCCACGGGGAGACTATGGCTACACCTTC	CASSPRGDYGYTF
14	TRBV6-1	.	TRBJ1-2	.	TGTGCCAGCAGTGTGTTAAACGAGGACTATGGCTACACCTTC	CASSVLNEDYGYTF
15	TRBV28	.	TRBJ1-4	.	TGTGCCAGCAGTTTGGTGACACCAACTAATGAAAAACTGTTTTTT	CASSLVTPTNEKLFF
13	TRBV2	.	TRBJ2-1	.	TGTGCCAGCAGTGAATTGGGCTACGGTGAGCAGTTCTTC	CASSELGYGEQFF
13	TRBV12-5	.	TRBJ1-2	.	TGTGCTAGTGGCCCCGGGACTGAATATGGCTACACCTTC	CASGPGTEYGYTF
13	TRBV6-5	.	TRBJ1-2	.	TGTGCCAGCAGAGATGGGCGCAGGGCGGGCTACACCTTC	CASRDGRRAGYTF
12	TRBV18	.	TRBJ2-5	.	TGTGCCAGCTCTCCCCGGGTTGGGACCCAGTACTTC	CASSPRVGTQYF
14	TRBV7-2	.	TRBJ2-5	TRBD2	TGTGCCAGCAGCTCAAGCGGGGGAGGGGAGACCCAGTACTTC	CASSSSGGGETQYF
14	TRBV11-3	.	TRBJ2-1	TRBD2	TGTGCCAGCAGCCCGGGGGGTTCCTACAATGAGCAGTTCTTC	CASSPGGSYNEQFF
15	TRBV14	.	TRBJ2-2	TRBD2	TGTGCCAGCAGCCAAGCCCTAGCGGGAGCCGGGGAGCTGTTTTTT	CASSQALAGAGELFF
14	TRBV7-2	.	TRBJ1-4	.	TGTGCCAGCAGCTGGAAGGGGTCCGGTGAAAAACTGTTTTTT	CASSWKGSGEKLFF
13	TRBV6-4	.	TRBJ1-1	.	TGTGCCAGCAGTGCGTCAGGGAACACTGAAGCTTTCTTT	CASSASGNTEAFF
12	TRBV10-3	.	TRBJ1-1	.	TGTGCCATCCCGGAGAGGTGCACTGAAGCTTTCTTT	CAIPERCTEAFF
13	TRBV7-2	once	TRBJ2-7	.	TGTGCCAGCAGCCAGACAGTCTCCTACGAGCAGTACTTC	CASSQTVSYEQYF
17	TRBV14	.	TRBJ2-7	.	TGTGCCAGCAGCCAGACCGCGCTCAGGCAAACTGGCTACGAGCAGTACTTC	CASSQTALRQTGYEQYF
16	TRBV7-2	.	TRBJ1-1	TRBD1	TGTGCCAGCAGCCGAAAGACAGGGGGGTTCGCAAGTGGAGCTTTCTTT	CASSRKTGGFASGAFF
15	TRBV12-5	few	TRBJ2-1	.	TGTGCTAGTGTAAAGGGGGACTACCACGTAGGTGAGCAGTTCTTC	CASVKGDYHVGEQFF
11	TRBV19	once	TRBJ2-1	.	TGTGCCAGCAGGAGGGCCAATGAGCAGTTCTTC	CASRRANEQFF
15	TRBV4-2	.	TRBJ2-7	TRBD2	TGTGCCAGCAGCGCAACGGCTAGCGGGGGTTACGAGCAGTACTTC	CASSATASGGYEQYF
13	TRBV1	few	TRBJ2-5	.	TGCACCAGCAGCCGGGGGGGACAAGAGACCCAGTACTTC	CTSSRGGQETQYF
13	TRBV5-1	.	TRBJ2-5	.	TGCGCCAGCAGCTTTGGGGGCGGGGAGACCCAGTACTTC	CASSFGGGETQYF
13	TRBV19	.	TRBJ2-3	TRBD2	TGTGCCAGCGGGCTAGCGGGAGTTGGTACGCAGTATTTT	CASGLAGVGTQYF
16	TRBV14	.	TRBJ2-3	TRBD1	TGTGCCAGCAGCCAACCCGGGACAGGGGGCTGGAATACGCAGTATTTT	CASSQPGTGGWNTQYF
15	TRBV6-5	.	TRBJ2-1	.	TGTGCCAGCAGTCAGGGGGGCGGCCAGTACAATGAGCAGTTCTTC	CASSQGGGQYNEQFF
16	TRBV5-8	.	TRBJ1-3	.	TGTGCCAGCAGCCTAAAACTCCGGACAAGCGGAAACACCATATATTTT	CASSLKLRTSGNTIYF
15	TRBV7-2	.	TRBJ2-2	.	TGTGCCAGCCGAACCGGGACTTCGAACACCGGGGAGCTGTTTTTT	CASRTGTSNTGELFF
15	TRBV9	.	TRBJ2-3	TRBD2	TGTGCCAGCAGCGTAGTAGCTAGCGGGGGGGATACGCAGTATTTT	CASSVVASGGDTQYF
14	TRBV4-2	.	TRBJ2-5	.	TGTGCCAGCAGCCAAGAGGTAGCGGAAGAGACCCAGTACTTC	CASSQEVAEETQYF
15	TRBV28	.	TRBJ1-1	.	TGTGCCAGCAGTTTGCGGGGGCTTTACAACACTGAAGCTTTCTTT	CASSLRGLYNTEAFF
13	TRBV4-3	.	TRBJ2-7	.	TGCGCCAGCAGCCAAGGGGCAGGATACGAGCAGTACTTC	CASSQGAGYEQYF
15	TRBV11-3	few	TRBJ2-7	TRBD1	TGTGCCAGCAGCTTAGAGGGGACAGGGGACTACGAGCAGTACTTC	CASSLEGTGDYEQYF
14	TRBV18	.	TRBJ2-5	TRBD1	TGTGCCAGCTCACCCAGGGACAGGCAAGAGACCCAGTACTTC	CASSPRDRQETQYF
17	TRBV11-1	once	TRBJ2-1	.	TGTGCCAGCAGCCCCATCTTGACTCCGAGCTCCTACAATGAGCAGTTCTTC	CASSPILTPSSYNEQFF
15	TRBV5-1	.	TRBJ2-5	TRBD1	TGCGCCAGCAGCTTGGCATCGACAGGGGGGGAGACCCAGTACTTC	CASSLASTGGETQYF
13	TRBV14	once	TRBJ2-4	.	TGTGCCAGCAGCGAGAGAGGGTATAGCATTCAGTACTTC	CASSERGYSIQYF
15	TRBV13	.	TRBJ1-4	TRBD1	TGTGCCAGCAGCCTGGACAGGGGTGCTAATGAAAAACTGTTTTTT	CASSLDRGANEKLFF
17	TRBV14	.	TRBJ1-3	.	TGTGCCAGCAGCTTGTATTCAGGGGCGGTTCGTGGAAACACCATATATTTT	CASSLYSGAVRGNTIYF
15	TRBV7-6	.	TRBJ1-1	TRBD1	TGTGCCAGCAGCTCAAGGACAGGGGCGAACACTGAAGCTTTCTTT	CASSSRTGANTEAFF
13	TRBV7-2	.	TRBJ2-7	.	TGTGCCAGCACCGAGGGTGTACGAGTGGCGCAGTACTTC	CASTEGVRVAQYF
15	TRBV2	once	TRBJ2-5	TRBD1	TGTGCCAGCCGGAAGACAGGGGTAGATGAGGAGACCCAGTACTTC	CASRKTGVDEETQYF
14	TRBV10-3	.	TRBJ1-2	.	TGTGCCATCAGTGATCCAGGGGATTTTTATGGCTACACCTTC	CAISDPGDFYGYTF
15	TRBV7-8	.	TRBJ2-3	.	TGTGCCAGCAGCCCCGCTAGAGGTACCACAGATACGCAGTATTTT	CASSPARGTTDTQYF
15	TRBV4-1	.	TRBJ2-2	.	TGCGCCAGCAGCCCCATCAGGCTCAACACCGGGGAGCTGTTTTTT	CASSPIRLNTGELFF
15	TRBV5-1	.	TRBJ2-2	TRBD1	TGCGCCAGCAGCATCCTACACAGGGGTAACGGGGAGCTGTTTTTT	CASSILHRGNGELFF
15	TRBV9	.	TRBJ2-5	.	TGTGCCAGCAGCGTAGCGGCGGTAATGGGAGAGACCCAGTACTTC	CASSVAAVMGETQYF
16	TRBV11-3	.	TRBJ2-2	.	TGTGCCAGCAGCCCAGGCAGTACGGCGAACACCGGGGAGCTGTTTTTT	CASSPGSTANTGELFF
15	TRBV19	.	TRBJ1-5	.	TGTGCCAGTAGTATAGTGGCATATAGCAATCAGCCCCAGCATTTT	CASSIVAYSNQPQHF
16	TRBV11-3	.	TRBJ2-3	.	TGTGCCAGCAGCTTAGGAGGCGGGGAGAGCACAGATACGCAGTATTTT	CASSLGGGESTDTQYF
16	TRBV6-1	.	TRBJ2-5	.	TGTGCCAGCAGTGCTATTCGGACATCCCTGGGGGAGACCCAGTACTTC	CASSAIRTSLGETQYF
15	TRBV18	.	TRBJ2-2	TRBD1	TGTGCCAGCTCACCACGACAGGGATACACCGGGGAGCTGTTTTTT	CASSPRQGYTGELFF
13	TRBV2	once	TRBJ2-3	.	TGTGCCAGCAGGCGGGACAGCACAGATACGCAGTATTTT	CASRRDSTDTQYF
12	TRBV2	.	TRBJ2-7	TRBD1	TGTGCCATGGGGACAGGGGGTTACGAGCAGTACTTC	CAMGTGGYEQYF
15	TRBV18	.	TRBJ2-3	.	TGTGCCAGCTCACCACAGGGACAAGACACAGATACGCAGTATTTT	CASSPQGQDTDTQYF
15	TRBV19	once	TRBJ2-7	.	TGTGCCAGTAGTATAGCCCACGAGGGGGCCTACGAGCAGTACTTC	CASSIAHEGAYEQYF
14	TRBV5-6	.	TRBJ1-5	.	TGTGCCAGCAGCTTTCGGGGGGGTTATCAGCCCCAGCATTTT	CASSFRGGYQPQHF
15	TRBV7-2	.	TRBJ2-3	TRBD1	TGTGCCAGCAGCTTGCGGGGACAGGGACCAGATACGCAGTATTTT	CASSLRGQGPDTQYF
15	TRBV6-6	.	TRBJ2-4	TRBD2	TGTGCCAGCAGGGCCCCCATAGCGGGGGTAAACATTCAGTACTTC	CASRAPIAGVNIQYF
14	TRBV19	.	TRBJ2-2	TRBD2	TGTGCCAGTACCCCACTGCGGGGGGCGCGGGAGCTGTTTTTT	CASTPLRGARELFF